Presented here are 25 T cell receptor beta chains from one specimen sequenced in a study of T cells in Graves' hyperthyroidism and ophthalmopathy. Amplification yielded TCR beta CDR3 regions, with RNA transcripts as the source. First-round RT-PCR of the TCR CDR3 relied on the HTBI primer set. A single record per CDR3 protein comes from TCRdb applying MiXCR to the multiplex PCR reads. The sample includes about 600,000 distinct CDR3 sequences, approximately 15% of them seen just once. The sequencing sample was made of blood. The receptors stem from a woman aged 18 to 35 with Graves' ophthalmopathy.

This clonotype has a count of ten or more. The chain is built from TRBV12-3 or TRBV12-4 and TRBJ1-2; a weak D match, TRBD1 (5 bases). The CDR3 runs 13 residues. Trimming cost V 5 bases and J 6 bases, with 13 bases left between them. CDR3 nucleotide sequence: TGTGCCAGCAGTGCACAGGTCGGTGATGGCTACACCTTC. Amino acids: CASSAQVGDGYTF.

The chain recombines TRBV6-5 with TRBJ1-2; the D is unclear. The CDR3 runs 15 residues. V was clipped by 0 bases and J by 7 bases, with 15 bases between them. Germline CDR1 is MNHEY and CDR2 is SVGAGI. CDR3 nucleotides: TGTGCCAGCAGTTACTCGAAGACTGATGCGGGTGGCTACACCTTC. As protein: CASSYSKTDAGGYTF.

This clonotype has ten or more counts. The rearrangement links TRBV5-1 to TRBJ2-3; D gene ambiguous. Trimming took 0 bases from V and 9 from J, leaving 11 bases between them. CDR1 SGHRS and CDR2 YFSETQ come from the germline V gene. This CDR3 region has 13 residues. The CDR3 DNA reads TGCGCCAGCAGCTTGGCCGACTCAGCCACGCAGTATTTT. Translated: CASSLADSATQYF.

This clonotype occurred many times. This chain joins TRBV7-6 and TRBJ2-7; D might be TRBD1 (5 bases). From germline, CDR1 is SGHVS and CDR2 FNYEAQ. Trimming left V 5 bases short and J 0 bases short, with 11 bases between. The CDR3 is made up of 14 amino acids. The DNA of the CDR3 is TGTGCCAGCAGCGGCCGACAGAGCTCCTACGAGCAGTACTTC. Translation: CASSGRQSSYEQYF.

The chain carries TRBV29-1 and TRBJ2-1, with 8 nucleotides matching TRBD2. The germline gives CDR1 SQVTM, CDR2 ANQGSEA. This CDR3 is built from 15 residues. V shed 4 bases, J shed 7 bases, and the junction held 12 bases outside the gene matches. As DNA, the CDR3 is TGCAGCGTTGGGAGCGGGAGAGGGGGGCGGAATGAGCAGTTCTTC. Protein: CSVGSGRGGRNEQFF.

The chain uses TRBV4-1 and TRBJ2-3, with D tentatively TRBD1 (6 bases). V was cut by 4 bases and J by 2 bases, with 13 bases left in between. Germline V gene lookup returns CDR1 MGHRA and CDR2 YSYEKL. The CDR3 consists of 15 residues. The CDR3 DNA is TGCGCCAGCAGCCTCCTAAAGGGGGACACAGATACGCAGTATTTT. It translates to CASSLLKGDTDTQYF.

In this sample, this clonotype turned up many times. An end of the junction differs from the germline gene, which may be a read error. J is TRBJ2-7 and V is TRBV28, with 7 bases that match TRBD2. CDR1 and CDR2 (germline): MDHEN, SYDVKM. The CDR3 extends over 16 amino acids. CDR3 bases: TGTGCCAGCAGCACATCCTCAGCGGGACCTGGGGACGAGCAGTGCTTC. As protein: CASSTSSAGPGDEQCF.

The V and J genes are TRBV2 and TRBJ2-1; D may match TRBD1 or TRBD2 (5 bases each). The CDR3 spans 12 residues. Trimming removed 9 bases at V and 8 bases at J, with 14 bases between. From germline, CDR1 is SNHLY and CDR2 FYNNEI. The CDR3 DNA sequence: TGTGCCAGGACCGGGGACGACTATGAGCAGTTCTTC. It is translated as CARTGDDYEQFF.

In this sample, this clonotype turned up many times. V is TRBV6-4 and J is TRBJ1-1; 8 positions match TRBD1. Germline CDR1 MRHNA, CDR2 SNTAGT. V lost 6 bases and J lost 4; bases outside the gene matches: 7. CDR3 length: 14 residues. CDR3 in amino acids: CASSLTGVGTEAFF. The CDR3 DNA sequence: TGTGCCAGCAGCCTGACAGGGGTGGGCACTGAAGCTTTCTTT.

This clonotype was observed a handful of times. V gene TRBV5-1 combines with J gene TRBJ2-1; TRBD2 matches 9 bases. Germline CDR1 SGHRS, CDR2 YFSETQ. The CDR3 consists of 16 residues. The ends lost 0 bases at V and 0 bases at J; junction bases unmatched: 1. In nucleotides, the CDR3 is TGCGCCAGCAGCTTGGTACTAGCGGGCTCCTACAATGAGCAGTTCTTC. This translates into CASSLVLAGSYNEQFF.

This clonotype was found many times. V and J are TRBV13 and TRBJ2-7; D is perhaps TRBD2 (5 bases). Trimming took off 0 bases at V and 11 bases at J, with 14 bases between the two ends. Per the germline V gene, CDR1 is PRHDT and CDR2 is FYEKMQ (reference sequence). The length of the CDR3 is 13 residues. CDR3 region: CASSLGSGNGEYF. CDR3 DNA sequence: TGTGCCAGCAGCTTAGGCTCGGGGAACGGGGAGTACTTC.

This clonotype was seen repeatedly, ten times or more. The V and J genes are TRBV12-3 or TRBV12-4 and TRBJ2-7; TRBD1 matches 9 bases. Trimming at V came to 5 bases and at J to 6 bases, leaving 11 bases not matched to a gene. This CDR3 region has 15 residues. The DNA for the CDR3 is TGTGCCAGCAGTCCACAAAGGACAGGGGACGTCGAGCAGTACTTC. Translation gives CASSPQRTGDVEQYF.

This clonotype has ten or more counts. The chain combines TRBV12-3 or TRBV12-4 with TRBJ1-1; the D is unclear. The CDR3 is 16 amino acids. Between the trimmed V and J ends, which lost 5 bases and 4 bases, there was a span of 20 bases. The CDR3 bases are TGTGCCAGCAGTCCTCCCCGTGGCGGGGTTATCACTGAAGCTTTCTTT. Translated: CASSPPRGGVITEAFF.

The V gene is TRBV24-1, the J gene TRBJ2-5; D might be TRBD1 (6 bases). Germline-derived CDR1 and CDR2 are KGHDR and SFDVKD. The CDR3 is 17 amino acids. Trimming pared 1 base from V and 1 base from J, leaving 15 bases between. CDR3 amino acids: CATSDFGQGPFQETQYF. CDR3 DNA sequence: TGTGCCACCAGTGATTTTGGGCAGGGGCCCTTCCAAGAGACCCAGTACTTC.

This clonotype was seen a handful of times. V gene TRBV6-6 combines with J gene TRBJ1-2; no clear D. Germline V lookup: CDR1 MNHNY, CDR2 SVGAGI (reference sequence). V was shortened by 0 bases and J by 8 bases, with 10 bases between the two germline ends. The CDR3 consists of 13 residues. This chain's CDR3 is CASSYSKIRGYTF. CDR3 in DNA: TGTGCCAGCAGTTACTCGAAGATCCGGGGCTACACCTTC.

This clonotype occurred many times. The CDR3 sequence: CASSYSVGGASYEQYF. The CDR3 nucleotides read TGTGCCAGCAGTTACTCCGTGGGCGGGGCCTCCTACGAGCAGTACTTC. The V call is TRBV6-5, the J call TRBJ2-7, with D possibly matching TRBD2 (6 bases). CDR1 is MNHEY, CDR2 SVGAGI, per germline. Trimming took 0 bases from V and 0 from J, leaving 12 bases between them. The CDR3 is 16 amino acids.

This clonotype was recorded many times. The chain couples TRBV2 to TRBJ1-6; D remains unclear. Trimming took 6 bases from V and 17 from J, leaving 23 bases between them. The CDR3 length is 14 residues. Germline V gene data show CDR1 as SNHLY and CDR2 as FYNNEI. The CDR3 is CASSAGGLDSTVHF. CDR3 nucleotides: TGTGCCAGCAGCGCGGGAGGCTTGGATTCAACCGTCCACTTT.

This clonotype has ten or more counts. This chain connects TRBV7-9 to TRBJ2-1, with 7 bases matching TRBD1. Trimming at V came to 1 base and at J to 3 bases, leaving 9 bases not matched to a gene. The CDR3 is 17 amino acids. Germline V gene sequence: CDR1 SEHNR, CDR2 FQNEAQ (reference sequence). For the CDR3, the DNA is TGTGCCAGCAGCTTAGTCGGTCTGCAGGGGGACTACAATGAGCAGTTCTTC. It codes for CASSLVGLQGDYNEQFF.

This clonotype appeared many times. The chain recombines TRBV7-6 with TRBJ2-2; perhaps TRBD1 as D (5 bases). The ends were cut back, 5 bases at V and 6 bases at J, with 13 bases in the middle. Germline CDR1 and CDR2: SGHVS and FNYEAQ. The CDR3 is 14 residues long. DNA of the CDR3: TGTGCCAGCAGCCATAAAGTACAGGCCGGGGAGCTGTTTTTT. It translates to CASSHKVQAGELFF.

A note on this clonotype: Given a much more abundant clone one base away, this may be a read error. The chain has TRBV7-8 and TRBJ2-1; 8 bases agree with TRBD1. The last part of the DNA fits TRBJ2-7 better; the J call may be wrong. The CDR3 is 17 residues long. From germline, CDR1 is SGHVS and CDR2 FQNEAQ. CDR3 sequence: CASSLRPGTGSYNEQYF. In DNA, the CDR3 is TGTGCCAGCAGCTTACGCCCCGGGACAGGCTCCTACAATGAGCAGTACTTC.

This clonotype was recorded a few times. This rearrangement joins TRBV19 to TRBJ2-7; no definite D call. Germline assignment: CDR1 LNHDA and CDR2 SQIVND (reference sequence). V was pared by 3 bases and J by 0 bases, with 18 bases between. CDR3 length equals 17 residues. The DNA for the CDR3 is TGTGCCAGTAGTATTTTGGGCTCTTCGGATAGCTCCTACGAGCAGTACTTC. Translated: CASSILGSSDSSYEQYF. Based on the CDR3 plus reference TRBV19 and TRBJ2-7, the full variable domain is DGGITQSPKYLFRKEGQNVTLSCEQNLNHDAMYWYRQDPGQGLRLIYYSQIVNDFQKGDIAEGYSVSREKKESFPLTVTSAQKNPTAFYLCASSILGSSDSSYEQYFGPGTRLTVT.

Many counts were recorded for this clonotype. CDR3: CASSPGQDFPLHTLNTEAFF. CDR3 DNA: TGTGCCAGCAGTCCGGGACAGGACTTCCCCTTGCACACCCTGAACACTGAAGCTTTCTTT. V and J are TRBV28 and TRBJ1-1, with TRBD1 matching 8 bases. The CDR3 has 20 residues. After removal of 5 bases from V and 0 bases from J, the junction contained 20 bases not matched to a gene. Germline values: CDR1 MDHEN, CDR2 SYDVKM. The whole variable domain, filled in from reference TRBV28 and TRBJ1-1, reads DVKVTQSSRYLVKRTGEKVFLECVQDMDHENMFWYRQDPGLGLRLIYFSYDVKMKEKGDIPEGYSVSREKKERFSLILESASTNQTSMYLCASSPGQDFPLHTLNTEAFFGQGTRLTVV.

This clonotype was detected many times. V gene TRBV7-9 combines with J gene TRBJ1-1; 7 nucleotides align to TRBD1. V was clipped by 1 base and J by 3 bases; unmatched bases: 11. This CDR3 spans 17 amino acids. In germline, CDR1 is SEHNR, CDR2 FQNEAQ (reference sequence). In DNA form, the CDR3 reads TGTGCCAGCAGCTTAGGAGGGGGCGCTTTGGGATACACTGAAGCTTTCTTT. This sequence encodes CASSLGGGALGYTEAFF.

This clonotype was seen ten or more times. CDR3 DNA: TGTGCCAGCAGTTTATCATTTAACAATGAGCAGTTCTTC. Its translation is CASSLSFNNEQFF. The J gene is TRBJ2-1, the V gene TRBV27; D not resolved. The length of the CDR3 is 13 residues. V was cut by 0 bases and J by 5 bases, with 5 bases left in between. Germline V gene data show CDR1 as MNHEY and CDR2 as SMNVEV (reference sequence).

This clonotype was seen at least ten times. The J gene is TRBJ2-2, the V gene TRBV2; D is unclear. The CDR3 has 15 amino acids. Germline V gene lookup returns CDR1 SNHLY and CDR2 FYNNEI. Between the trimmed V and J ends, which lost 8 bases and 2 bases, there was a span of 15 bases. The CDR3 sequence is CASGVGFANTGELFF. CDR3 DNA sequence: TGTGCCAGCGGTGTTGGATTCGCTAACACCGGGGAGCTGTTTTTT.